Presented here are 27 T cell receptor beta chains from one specimen sequenced in a study of CD8+ T cells in alopecia areata. Cell sorting was performed on pooled cutaneous lymph node cells with CD4, CD8alpha, NKG2D, NKG2ACE and other markers. Extracted from the samples, RNA was reverse transcribed into cDNA to serve as the sequencing template. Only in-frame clones appear in the TCRdb table, and some are missing; sequencing was by immunoSEQ multiplex PCR. The data show over 250,000 clones, with none appearing a single time. The sample was CD4+ T cells sorted from a lymph node. These receptors were obtained from a C3H/HeJ mouse with alopecia areata. Strain haplotype at MHC: H2-k.

A note on this clone: Gene names refer to mouse genes. The read is 4 residues too short to cover the CDR3 end, so that end is filled in from the germline J gene. V gene TRBV13-2 combines with J gene TRBJ2-3, with 7 bases aligning to TRBD1. CDR3 size: 15 residues. The germline gives CDR1 NNHNN, CDR2 SYGAGS (reference sequence). J lost 1 base, V lost 3 bases, and 5 bases had no gene match. The part of the CDR3 DNA that was read is TGTGCCAGCGGTGCCTCCGGGACAGGTGCAGAA. Amino acid sequence: CASGASGTGAE. The full CDR3 protein reads CASGASGTGAETLYF.

This clone was seen a handful of times. Gene names and germline refer to mouse. Read data end 4 residues before the CDR3 end; the end is taken from the germline J gene. The sample contains more than one DNA sequence encoding this CDR3. V is TRBV5 and J is TRBJ2-1, with 9 bases lining up with TRBD2. Germline loops: CDR1 LGHNA, CDR2 YNLKQL (reference sequence). The CDR3 is made up of 16 amino acids. J was trimmed by 3 bases and V by 0 bases; bases with no gene match: 3. The part of the CDR3 DNA that was read is TGTGCCAGCAGCCAAGAAGGGACTGGGAGCTATGCT. Its translation: CASSQEGTGSYA. The full-length CDR3 reads as CASSQEGTGSYAEQFF.

This clone was observed a handful of times. The genes and germline here are from mouse. Coverage ceases 4 residues before the CDR3 finishes, and the germline J gene fills in the end. The rearrangement links TRBV5 to TRBJ2-5; no clear D gene. The CDR3 runs to 15 residues. Germline values: CDR1 LGHNA, CDR2 YNLKQL (reference sequence). CDR3: CASSQDGRQEDTQYF. The CDR3 bases that were read are TGTGCCAGCAGCCAAGATGGAAGGCAGGAAGAC.

This clone was picked up a small number of times. The genes and germline here are from mouse. From the germline J gene comes the end of the CDR3, since the read stops 4 residues before it. The J gene is TRBJ2-5, the V gene TRBV13-1, with a weak D call TRBD2 (5 bases). Germline V lookup: CDR1 NSHNY, CDR2 SYGAGN. The CDR3 sequence is 13 residues long. CDR3 loop: CASSDDGEDTQYF. The sequenced part of the CDR3 DNA is TGTGCCAGCAGTGATGATGGGGAAGAC.

Concerning this clone itself: Any gene name here is a mouse gene name. CDR3 DNA (partial): TGTGCCTGGAGTCGCCGGACAGGAAACTCC. Translation: CAWSRRTGNS. The CDR3 in its entirety is CAWSRRTGNSDYTF. The V and J genes are TRBV31 and TRBJ1-2; TRBD1 matches 7 bases. The read ends 4 residues shy of where the CDR3 ends; the end is completed using the germline J gene. CDR1 is GKSSPN, CDR2 SITVG, per germline. V dropped 1 base and J dropped 1; count of bases not matched to a gene: 3. The CDR3 is 14 residues long.

Of note for this clone: Germline and genes: mouse. The read terminates 4 residues before the CDR3 end, so the remaining end is supplied by the germline J gene. Other DNA sequences in the sample encode the same CDR3. This chain links TRBV5 with TRBJ2-1, with 7 bases identical to TRBD1. Germline CDR1 reads LGHNA; CDR2 reads YNLKQL (reference sequence). Trimming cost V 0 bases and J 3 bases; bases outside gene matches: 2. The CDR3 extends over 15 amino acids. The CDR3 spells CASSQEGQIYAEQFF. The CDR3 DNA, read in part, is TGTGCCAGCAGCCAAGAGGGACAGATCTATGCT.

As regards this clone: All gene names here are mouse names. Coverage ceases 4 residues before the CDR3 finishes, and the germline J gene fills in the end. The chain has TRBV17 and TRBJ2-4; 9 nucleotides match TRBD2. CDR1 and CDR2 (germline): MNHDT, YYDKIL. There are 12 residues in the CDR3. This CDR3 reads CASRTGGNTLYF. Incomplete CDR3 DNA: TGTGCTAGCAGAACTGGGGGGAAC.

This clone was detected only a few times. The gene names here belong to mouse. The read comes to an end 4 residues before the CDR3 does, leaving the germline J gene to fill in the end. Other DNA sequences in the sample encode the same CDR3. The chain has TRBV5 and TRBJ2-1, with 13 bases matching TRBD2. Trimming cost V 3 bases and J 2 bases; bases outside gene matches: 1. The CDR3 covers 16 residues. CDR1 is LGHNA and CDR2 is YNLKQL in the germline V gene (reference sequence). Partial CDR3 DNA: TGTGCCAGCAGCCACGGGACTGGGGGGGACTATGCT. This sequence encodes CASSHGTGGDYA. The full CDR3 protein is CASSHGTGGDYAEQFF.

With regard to this clone: The germline and genes are mouse ones. The CDR3 end is not reached by the read, which stops 4 residues before it; the germline J gene fills it in. This rearrangement joins TRBV31 to TRBJ1-2; 7 nucleotides agree with TRBD1. V shed 0 bases and J 4 bases; nucleotides not matched to a gene: 11. The V gene's germline CDR1 is GKSSPN and CDR2 SITVG. The CDR3 loop spans 16 amino acids. CDR3 bases read: TGTGCCTGGAGTCTAGAGGGGGCTGGTGCAGTCTCC. This encodes CAWSLEGAGAVS. The full-length CDR3 reads as CAWSLEGAGAVSDYTF.

Turning to this clone: These gene names are mouse names. Other nucleotide sequences in the sample specify the same CDR3. The CDR3 DNA, read in part, is TGTGCCAGCAGCCCCACTGGGGCCTCCTAT. This encodes CASSPTGASY. The CDR3 in full is CASSPTGASYEQYF. The rearrangement joins TRBV5 to TRBJ2-7; 7 bases are shared with TRBD2. With the read ending 4 residues before the CDR3 end, the germline J gene is used to fill in that end. This CDR3 is 14 amino acids long. V lost 4 bases to trimming and J lost 0 bases; unmatched junction nucleotides: 3. CDR1 and CDR2 from the germline V gene are LGHNA and YNLKQL (reference sequence).

This clone was picked up a small number of times. Here the gene names and germline are mouse. The read terminates 4 residues ahead of where the CDR3 ends, so the germline J gene completes it. The V gene is TRBV14, the J gene TRBJ2-3, with 10 bases fitting TRBD2. J was trimmed by 0 bases and V by 3 bases; bases with no gene match: 1. This CDR3 has 15 amino acids. Germline V CDR1 and CDR2: SGHDT, FRDEAV. The sequenced part of the CDR3 DNA is TGTGCCAGCAGTTCGACTGGGGGGAGTGCAGAA. This gives the protein CASSSTGGSAE. The CDR3 in full is CASSSTGGSAETLYF.

A word on this clone: These gene names are mouse names. The read gets to within 4 residues of the CDR3 end, and the germline J gene fills in the rest. The chain is built from TRBV1 and TRBJ2-4, with 8 bases identical to TRBD2. Germline V gene sequence: CDR1 NSQYPW, CDR2 LRSPGD (reference sequence). CDR3 length: 14 residues. This CDR3 is CTCSDGGAMNTLYF. CDR3 DNA, as far as it was read: TGCACCTGCAGTGACGGGGGGGCGATGAAC.

Concerning this clone itself: The gene symbols are mouse symbols. The CDR3 end lies 4 residues beyond the end of the read and is filled in from the germline J gene. V and J are TRBV5 and TRBJ2-1, with 9 bases identical to TRBD2. Germline V gene sequence: CDR1 LGHNA, CDR2 YNLKQL (reference sequence). CDR3 length: 15 residues. V shed 1 base, J shed 6 bases, and the junction held 4 bases outside the gene matches. The part of the CDR3 DNA that was read is TGTGCCAGCAGCCAAGGACTGGGGGCTGGTGCT. Translated, it gives CASSQGLGAGA. The CDR3 reads in full as CASSQGLGAGAEQFF.

As regards this clone: Each gene name is a mouse one. The read ends 4 residues shy of where the CDR3 ends; the end is completed using the germline J gene. The sample holds other DNA sequences that translate to the same CDR3. The rearrangement uses TRBV1 and TRBJ2-2; TRBD1 might be the D (5 bases). Germline assignment: CDR1 NSQYPW and CDR2 LRSPGD (reference sequence). The CDR3 length is 15 residues. Between the trimmed V and J ends, which lost 1 base and 1 base, there was a span of 7 bases. The DNA read from the CDR3 is TGCACCTGCAGTGCAGTTCAGGGAAACACCGGG. It yields the protein CTCSAVQGNTG. The complete CDR3 sequence is CTCSAVQGNTGQLYF. Supplemented by reference TRBV1 and TRBJ2-2, the full variable domain reads VTLLEQNPRWRLVPRGQAVNLRCILKNSQYPWMSWYQQDLQKQLQWLFTLRSPGDKEVKSLPGADYLATRVTDTELRLQVANMSQGRTLYCTCSAVQGNTGQLYFGEGSKLTVL.

Points on this clone: The listed genes are named as in mouse. The observed sequence ends 4 residues before the CDR3 terminus, with the missing tail filled in from the germline J gene. This rearrangement joins TRBV3 to TRBJ1-1; 9 bases map to TRBD1. This CDR3 is built from 16 residues. Trimming at V came to 5 bases and at J to 3 bases, leaving 10 bases not matched to a gene. Germline V gene sequence: CDR1 SNHLY, CDR2 FYNGKV (reference sequence). The CDR3 region is CASSPGTGRGDTEVFF. The DNA read from the CDR3 is TGTGCCAGCAGCCCCGGGACAGGGAGGGGGGACACA.

To note about this clone: Gene labels here are mouse ones. The sequenced fragment ends 4 residues before the CDR3 boundary, so the rest is inferred from the germline J gene. The same CDR3 can be traced to other DNA sequences in this sample. J is TRBJ2-2 and V is TRBV1; 8 bases line up with TRBD1. The ends lost 1 base at V and 4 bases at J; junction bases unmatched: 2. Germline V CDR1 and CDR2: NSQYPW, LRSPGD (reference sequence). The CDR3 length is 15 residues. CDR3 loop: CTCSAGTGGTGQLYF. The covered CDR3 bases are TGCACCTGCAGTGCAGGAACAGGGGGCACCGGG.

To note about this clone: All gene names here are mouse names. The observed sequence ends 3 residues before the CDR3 terminus, with the missing tail filled in from the germline J gene. The rearrangement links TRBV19 to TRBJ1-6; possible D gene TRBD1, 5 bases. Being an ORF, TRBJ1-6 has a function that is uncertain. The germline V and J ends were trimmed by 5 bases and 3 bases, with 9 bases remaining between them. The CDR3 contains 14 residues. The V gene's germline CDR1 is FNHDT and CDR2 SITEND (reference sequence). The covered CDR3 bases are TGTGCCAGCAGGCCCAGGGACTATAATTCGCCC. The encoded protein is CASRPRDYNSP. The full CDR3 is CASRPRDYNSPLYF.

This clone was found a few times. These gene names are mouse names. The DNA ends 4 residues before the CDR3 does, and the rest of the CDR3 is filled in from the germline J gene. This chain joins TRBV17 and TRBJ2-4; 7 positions match TRBD2. The germline gives CDR1 MNHDT, CDR2 YYDKIL. The CDR3 sequence is 15 residues long. The V segment lost 0 bases and the J segment 3 bases; nucleotides outside the gene matches: 3. This CDR3 reads CASSRDVGGQNTLYF. CDR3 DNA, as far as it was read: TGTGCTAGCAGTAGAGATGTTGGGGGGCAAAAC.

Only a few counts were recorded for this clone. A read error may explain this, as a much larger clone is one base away. Mouse gene names and germline throughout. The read gets to within 4 residues of the CDR3 end, and the germline J gene fills in the rest. The chain recombines TRBV13-3 with TRBJ2-2; 7 positions match TRBD1. This CDR3 spans 15 amino acids. The germline V gene has CDR1 NNHDY and CDR2 SYVADS. The J segment lost 0 bases and the V segment lost 2 bases, leaving 1 base of the junction unmatched. Here the CDR3 reads CASSEGTANTGQLYF. CDR3 bases read: TGTGCCAGCAGTGAAGGGACAGCAAACACCGGG.

This clone was counted only a few times. Genes here carry mouse names. The read terminates 3 residues ahead of where the CDR3 ends, so the germline J gene completes it. Other DNA sequences in the same sample also yield this CDR3. V is TRBV13-3 and J is TRBJ1-6; TRBD1 matches 7 bases. TRBJ1-6 carries the ORF label, with uncertain function. The junction had 3 bases not matched to a gene; V was cut back by 2 bases and J by 4 bases. CDR1 and CDR2 from the germline V gene are NNHDY and SYVADS. The CDR3 is 15 residues long. Partial CDR3 DNA: TGTGCCAGCAGTGACCGGGGACAGTATAATTCGCCC. Translating it yields CASSDRGQYNSP. The whole CDR3 protein is CASSDRGQYNSPLYF.

Turning to this clone: The gene symbols are mouse symbols. The read terminates 4 residues ahead of where the CDR3 ends, so the germline J gene completes it. V is TRBV1 and J is TRBJ2-3; 8 bases line up with TRBD2. The trim removed 2 bases at V and 2 bases at J, leaving 3 bases unmatched. This CDR3 has 15 residues. Per the germline V gene, CDR1 is NSQYPW and CDR2 is LRSPGD (reference sequence). CDR3 sequence: CTCSAPWGDAETLYF. The covered CDR3 bases are TGCACCTGCAGTGCACCCTGGGGGGATGCAGAA.

This clone was detected many times. Gene names are the mouse ones. The read ends 4 residues before the CDR3 terminus; that terminus is restored from the germline J gene. Other nucleotide sequences from this sample produce the same CDR3. The V call is TRBV31, the J call TRBJ1-2, with TRBD1 matching over 7 bases. Germline loops: CDR1 GKSSPN, CDR2 SITVG. The CDR3 is made up of 13 amino acids. V was pared by 3 bases and J by 0 bases, with 1 base of the junction left unmatched. The covered CDR3 bases are TGTGCCTGGAGAGGGACAGCAAACTCC. Translating gives CAWRGTANS. The full CDR3 reads CAWRGTANSDYTF.

This clone turned up a few times. Gene names are mouse gene names. The read falls 4 residues short of the CDR3 end, and the missing part is taken from the germline J gene. The chain is built from TRBV13-2 and TRBJ2-5, with D tentatively TRBD1 (7 bases). Germline loops: CDR1 NNHNN, CDR2 SYGAGS (reference sequence). This CDR3 comprises 15 residues. The sequenced part of the CDR3 DNA is TGTGCCAGCGGTGATGCTAAGGGGGCGGGGGAC. Translation gives CASGDAKGAGD. The entire CDR3 protein reads CASGDAKGAGDTQYF.

With respect to this clone: Mouse gene names apply. The read terminates 4 residues before the CDR3 end, so the remaining end is supplied by the germline J gene. The V gene is TRBV1, the J gene TRBJ1-2; TRBD1 is a possible D gene (6 bases). The CDR3 spans 12 residues. Per germline, CDR1 NSQYPW and CDR2 LRSPGD (reference sequence). The CDR3 bases that were read are TGCACCTGCAGTGCAGTCAGGGGC. Protein sequence: CTCSAVRG. The complete CDR3 protein is CTCSAVRGDYTF. The full variable domain, completed using reference TRBV1 and TRBJ1-2, is VTLLEQNPRWRLVPRGQAVNLRCILKNSQYPWMSWYQQDLQKQLQWLFTLRSPGDKEVKSLPGADYLATRVTDTELRLQVANMSQGRTLYCTCSAVRGDYTFGSGTRLLVI.

As for this clone: The genes are named according to mouse. Sequencing ends 4 residues short of the CDR3 end; the germline J gene provides the rest. J is TRBJ1-1 and V is TRBV1; 8 positions match TRBD1. With 2 bases clipped from V and 3 bases from J, the junction kept 2 bases outside the gene matches. CDR1 is NSQYPW and CDR2 is LRSPGD in the germline V gene (reference sequence). The length of the CDR3 is 14 residues. CDR3 DNA, as far as it was read: TGCACCTGCAGTGCACAGGGGGCGGACACA. Residues: CTCSAQGADT. The whole CDR3 reads CTCSAQGADTEVFF.

In the case of this clone: Gene labels here are mouse ones. The CDR3 end lies 3 residues beyond the end of the read and is filled in from the germline J gene. This chain joins TRBV1 and TRBJ1-6; 12 bases are shared with TRBD1. TRBJ1-6 is filed as an ORF, its function uncertain. Germline V gene data show CDR1 as NSQYPW and CDR2 as LRSPGD (reference sequence). The CDR3 is made up of 16 amino acids. V lost 4 bases, J lost 8 bases, and 6 bases stayed unmatched. Incomplete CDR3 DNA: TGCACCTGCAGTGAGAGGGACAGGGGGCCGGATTCGCCC. It specifies CTCSERDRGPDSP. The full CDR3 reads CTCSERDRGPDSPLYF.

This clone was detected a few times. Mouse gene names and germline throughout. The read gets to within 4 residues of the CDR3 end, and the germline J gene fills in the rest. The same CDR3 can be traced to other DNA sequences in this sample. The chain uses TRBV5 and TRBJ2-1, with 7 bases lining up with TRBD2. The CDR3 extends over 15 amino acids. Germline CDR1 and CDR2: LGHNA and YNLKQL (reference sequence). V was clipped by 1 base and J by 3 bases; unmatched bases: 3. CDR3 DNA, as far as it was read: TGTGCCAGCAGCCAAGGGCTGGGGGTCTATGCT. Translated: CASSQGLGVYA. The whole CDR3 sequence is CASSQGLGVYAEQFF.